This TCR beta chain was identified in a study of early T cells in non-severe SARS-CoV-2 infection. Overall study context: Sequencing input comprised bulk RNA from unsorted whole blood; chain pairing was not available. Regarding the study as a whole: VDJdb matches were skewed toward anti-spike CD8 T cell responses.

This clonotype was seen ten or more times. Its target is unknown. The CDR3 is made up of 15 amino acids. Trimming took 5 bases from V and 1 from J, leaving 17 bases between them. The germline CDR1 and CDR2 sequences are DFQATT and SNEGSKA (reference sequence). The TCR library protocol attached unique molecular identifiers to the individual cDNA molecules. TCRdb re-called the 5' RACE reads through MiXCR, storing one row per CDR3 protein. Among about 80,000 distinct CDR3 sequences listed, about 12% were seen once. The gene calls are TRBV20-1 and TRBJ1-1; D may be TRBD1 (5 bases). This sequence was found in an adult who was a healthcare worker with PCR-confirmed SARS-CoV-2 infection or an uninfected control (not recorded which). Sequencing was done on a sample of whole blood. The chain's CDR3 is CSAPRGGLSNTEAFF. The CDR3 DNA sequence: TGCAGTGCTCCGAGGGGAGGCCTCTCGAACACTGAAGCTTTCTTT.